The clone carrying this T cell receptor (beta chain) has a handful of counts. What it recognizes is unknown. This CDR3 comprises 18 residues. CDR1 SGHTA and CDR2 FQGTGA come from the germline V gene. Trimming cost V 2 bases and J 4 bases; bases outside gene matches: 11. Sorted naive or memory CD4+ cells met CEF peptides for 10 days. Method: immunoSEQ multiplex PCR; TCRdb's copy keeps in-frame clones and lacks some. The sample consists of 35,000 or so clones, 77% of them appearing once. This sample was taken from a study of CD4 T cells in relation to SARS-CoV-2 and coronaviruses. Across the study: ViraFEST: approximately 10-day antigen culture of PBMCs, then TCR beta CDR3 sequencing. Patient ages ranged from 21 to 72, median 38. Regarding the study as a whole: No donor gave both pre-pandemic and post-infection samples.

The genes are TRBV7-3 and TRBJ2-3; TRBD2 agrees at 11 bases. The TCR sequence derives from an adult with COVID-19. The sequenced sample was memory CD4+ T cells from PBMCs, cultured in vitro. The CDR3 nucleotides read TGTGCCAGCAGCTTATTGGGCCAACTAGCGGGAGCATCAGATACGCAGTATTTT. The encoded protein is CASSLLGQLAGASDTQYF.